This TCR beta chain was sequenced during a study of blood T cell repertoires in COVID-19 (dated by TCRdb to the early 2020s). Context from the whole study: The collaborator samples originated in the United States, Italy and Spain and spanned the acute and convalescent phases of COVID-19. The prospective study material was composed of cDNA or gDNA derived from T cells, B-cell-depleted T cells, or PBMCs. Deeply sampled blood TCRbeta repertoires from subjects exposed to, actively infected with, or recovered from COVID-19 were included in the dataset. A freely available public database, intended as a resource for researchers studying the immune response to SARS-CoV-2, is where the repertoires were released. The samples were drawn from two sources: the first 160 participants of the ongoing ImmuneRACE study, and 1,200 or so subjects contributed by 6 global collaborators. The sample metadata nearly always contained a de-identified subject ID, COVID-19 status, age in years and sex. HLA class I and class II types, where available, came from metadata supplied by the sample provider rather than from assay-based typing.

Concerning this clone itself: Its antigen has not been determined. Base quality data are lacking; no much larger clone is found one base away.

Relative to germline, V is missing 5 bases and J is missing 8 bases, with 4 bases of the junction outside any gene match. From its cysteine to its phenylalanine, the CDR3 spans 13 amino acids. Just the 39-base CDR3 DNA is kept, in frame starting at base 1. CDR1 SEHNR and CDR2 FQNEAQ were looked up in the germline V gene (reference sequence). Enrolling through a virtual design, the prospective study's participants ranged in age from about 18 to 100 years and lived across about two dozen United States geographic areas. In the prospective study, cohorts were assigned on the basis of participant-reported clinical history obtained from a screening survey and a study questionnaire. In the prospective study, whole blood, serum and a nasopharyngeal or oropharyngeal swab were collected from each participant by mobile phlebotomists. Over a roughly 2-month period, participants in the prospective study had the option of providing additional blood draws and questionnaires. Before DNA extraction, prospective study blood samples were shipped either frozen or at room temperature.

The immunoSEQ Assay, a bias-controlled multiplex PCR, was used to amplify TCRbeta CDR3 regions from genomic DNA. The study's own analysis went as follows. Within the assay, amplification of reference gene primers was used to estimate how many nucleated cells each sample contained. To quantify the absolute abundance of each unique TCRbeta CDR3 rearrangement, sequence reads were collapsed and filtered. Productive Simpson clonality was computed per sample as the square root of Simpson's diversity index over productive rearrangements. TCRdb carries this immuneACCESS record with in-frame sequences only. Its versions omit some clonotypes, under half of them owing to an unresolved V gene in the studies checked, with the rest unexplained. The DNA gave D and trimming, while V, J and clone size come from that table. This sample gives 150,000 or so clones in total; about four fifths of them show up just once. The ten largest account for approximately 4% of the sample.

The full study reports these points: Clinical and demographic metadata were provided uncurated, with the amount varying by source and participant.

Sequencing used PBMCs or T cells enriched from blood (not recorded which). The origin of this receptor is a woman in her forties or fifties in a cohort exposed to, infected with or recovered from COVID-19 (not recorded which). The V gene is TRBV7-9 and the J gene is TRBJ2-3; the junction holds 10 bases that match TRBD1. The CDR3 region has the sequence CASSAGQGGTQYF. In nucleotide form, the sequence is TGTGCCAGCAGCGCCGGACAGGGGGGTACGCAGTATTTT.